This record concerns one T cell receptor beta chain sequence. As yet, its antigen is unknown. V gave up 0 bases and J gave up 5 bases, with 10 bases separating them. The CDR3 is made up of 14 amino acids. Looked up from germline, CDR1 is MGHRA and CDR2 is YSYEKL. This entry comes from a study of T cell responses to AZD1222 COVID-19 vaccine. The study's findings and limits: There were mostly white British donors and more females than males, and clonal diversity was possibly underestimated.

Here immunoSEQ multiplex PCR was the method, and the copy in TCRdb shows in-frame clones only, minus some. The sample yields tens of thousands of clones, around nine tenths seen once. Sequenced material: peripheral blood, taken on day 0 of AZD1222 vaccination. The V and J genes are TRBV4-1 and TRBJ1-2, with D unclear. The TCR was taken from an adult in good health. The CDR3 protein is CASSQDIRVYGYTF. The CDR3 DNA reads TGCGCCAGCAGCCAAGATATCCGGGTTTATGGCTACACCTTC.